One sample yielded the 5 T cell receptor beta chains listed below, sequenced in a study of shared clonotypes between healthy human individuals. Repertoires were generated with immunoSEQ multiplex PCR, while TCRdb's copy carries only in-frame clones and drops some. The data contain nearly 500,000 clones, 60% to 85% of them singletons. The sequencing sample was made of PBMCs. These TCRs come from a woman aged 40 to 49 in good health. Some clones in this sample may be carry-over from other donors' samples.

Details on this clone: This is likely an artifact of a read error, given a far larger clone one base away. This sample includes further DNA sequences coding for the same CDR3. The chain links TRBV30 to TRBJ2-5; perhaps D is TRBD1 or TRBD2 (5 bases each). The CDR3 totals 15 residues. Trimming left V 4 bases short and J 11 bases short, with 26 bases between. The germline V gene encodes CDR1 GTSNPN and CDR2 SVGIG (reference sequence). The CDR3 DNA follows: TGTGCCTGGACCCCCGGGACCAGGCCCGGTTCGGAGCAGTACTTC. Amino acids: CAWTPGTRPGSEQYF.

V usage is TRBV18 and J usage is TRBJ2-7; the D gene is possibly TRBD2 (5 bases). CDR3 size: 17 residues. Looked up from germline, CDR1 is KGHSH and CDR2 is LQKENI. The V end lost 1 base, the J end lost 2 bases, and 18 bases lay between the germline ends. DNA of the CDR3: TGTGCCAGCTCACCACGTCTCGTGTCGAAGAGGGCCTACGAGCAGTACTTC. This encodes CASSPRLVSKRAYEQYF.

This clone showed up just a few times. The chain is built from TRBV4-2 and TRBJ2-2; unclear D gene. V was pared by 0 bases and J by 7 bases, with 12 bases between. Germline loops: CDR1 LGHNA, CDR2 YNFKEQ. This CDR3 has 15 residues. Written as DNA, the CDR3 is TGTGCCAGCAGCCAAGATTTGGGAACCGGCGGGGAGCTGTTTTTT. Translating it yields CASSQDLGTGGELFF.

V usage is TRBV29-1 and J usage is TRBJ2-5; D possibly uses TRBD1 or TRBD2 (5 bases each). V shed 0 bases and J shed 5 bases, with 7 bases lying between them. This CDR3 has 12 amino acids. Germline V lookup: CDR1 SQVTM, CDR2 ANQGSEA. CDR3 sequence: CSVEEWGETQYF. The CDR3 bases are TGCAGCGTTGAAGAATGGGGGGAGACCCAGTACTTC. The full variable domain, rest sourced from reference TRBV29-1 and TRBJ2-5, is SAVISQKPSRDICQRGTSLTIQCQVDSQVTMMFWYRQQPGQSLTLIATANQGSEATYESGFVIDKFPISRPNLTFSTLTVSNMSPEDSSIYLCSVEEWGETQYFGPGTRLLVL.

The chain employs TRBV5-1 and TRBJ2-7, with 8 nucleotides matching TRBD1. The germline V gene has CDR1 SGHRS and CDR2 YFSETQ. The trim removed 0 bases at V and 1 base at J, leaving 6 bases unmatched. The CDR3 length is 16 residues. CDR3 sequence: CASSLAGRTGSYEQYF. As DNA, the CDR3 is TGCGCCAGCAGCTTGGCCGGCCGGACAGGGTCCTACGAGCAGTACTTC.